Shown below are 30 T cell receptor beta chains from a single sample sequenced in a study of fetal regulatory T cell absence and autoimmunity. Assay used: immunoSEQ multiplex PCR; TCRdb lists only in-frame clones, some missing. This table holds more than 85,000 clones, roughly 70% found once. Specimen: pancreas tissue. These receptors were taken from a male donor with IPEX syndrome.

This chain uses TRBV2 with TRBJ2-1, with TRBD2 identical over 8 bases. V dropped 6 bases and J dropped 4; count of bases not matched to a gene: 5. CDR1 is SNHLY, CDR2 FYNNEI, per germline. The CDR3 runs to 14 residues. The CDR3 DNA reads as TGTGCCAGCAGGTCGGGGGGGGTTTACAATGAGCAGTTCTTC. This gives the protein CASRSGGVYNEQFF. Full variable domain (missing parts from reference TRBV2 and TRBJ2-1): EPEVTQTPSHQVTQMGQEVILRCVPISNHLYFYWYRQILGQKVEFLVSFYNNEISEKSEIFDDQFSVERPDGSNFTLKIRSTKLEDSAMYFCASRSGGVYNEQFFGPGTRLTVL.

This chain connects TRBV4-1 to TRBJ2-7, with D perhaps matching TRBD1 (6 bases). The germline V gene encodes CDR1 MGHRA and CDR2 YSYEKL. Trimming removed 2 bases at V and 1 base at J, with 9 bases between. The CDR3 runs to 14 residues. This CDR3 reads CASSQKGQSYEQYF. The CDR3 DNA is TGCGCCAGCAGCCAAAAAGGACAGTCCTACGAGCAGTACTTC.

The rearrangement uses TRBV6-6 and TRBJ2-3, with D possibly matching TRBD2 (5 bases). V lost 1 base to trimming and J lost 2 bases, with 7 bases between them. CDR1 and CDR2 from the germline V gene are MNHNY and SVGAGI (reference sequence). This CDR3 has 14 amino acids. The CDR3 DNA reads TGTGCCAGCAGTTACTTAGCGTTCACAGATACGCAGTATTTT. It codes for CASSYLAFTDTQYF.

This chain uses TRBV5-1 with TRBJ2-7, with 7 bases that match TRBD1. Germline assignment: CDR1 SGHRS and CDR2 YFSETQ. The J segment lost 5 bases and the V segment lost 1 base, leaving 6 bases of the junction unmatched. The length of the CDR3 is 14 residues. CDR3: CASSLKGGIDEQYF. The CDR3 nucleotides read TGCGCCAGCAGCTTGAAAGGGGGCATAGACGAGCAGTACTTC.

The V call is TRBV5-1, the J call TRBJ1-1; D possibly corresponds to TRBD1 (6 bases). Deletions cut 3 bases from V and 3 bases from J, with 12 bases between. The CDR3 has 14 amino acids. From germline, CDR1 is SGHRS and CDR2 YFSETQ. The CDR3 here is CASSYEGGYTEAFF. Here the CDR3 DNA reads TGCGCCAGCAGCTACGAGGGGGGATACACTGAAGCTTTCTTT. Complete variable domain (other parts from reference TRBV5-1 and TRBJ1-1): KAGVTQTPRYLIKTRGQQVTLSCSPISGHRSVSWYQQTPGQGLQFLFEYFSETQRNKGNFPGRFSGRQFSNSRSEMNVSTLELGDSALYLCASSYEGGYTEAFFGQGTRLTVV.

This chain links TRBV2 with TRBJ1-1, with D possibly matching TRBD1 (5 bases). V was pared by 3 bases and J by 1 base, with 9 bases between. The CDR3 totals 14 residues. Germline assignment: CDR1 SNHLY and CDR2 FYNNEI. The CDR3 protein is CASSDRAWNTEAFF. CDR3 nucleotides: TGTGCCAGCAGTGACAGGGCCTGGAACACTGAAGCTTTCTTT.

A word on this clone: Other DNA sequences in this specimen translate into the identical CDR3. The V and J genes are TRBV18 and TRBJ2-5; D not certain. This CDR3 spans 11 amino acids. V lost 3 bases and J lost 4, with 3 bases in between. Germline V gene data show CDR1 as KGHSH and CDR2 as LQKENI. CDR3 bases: TGTGCCAGCTCACCGGGAGAGACCCAGTACTTC. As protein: CASSPGETQYF.

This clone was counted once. The CDR3 sequence: CSVGTASMNTEAFF. The CDR3 nucleotides are TGCAGCGTTGGAACAGCGTCCATGAACACTGAAGCTTTCTTT. This rearrangement joins TRBV29-1 to TRBJ1-1; no clear D. CDR1 and CDR2 from the germline V gene are SQVTM and ANQGSEA. V was shortened by 4 bases and J by 0 bases, with 12 bases between the two germline ends. This CDR3 has 14 residues. Filled out from reference TRBV29-1 and TRBJ1-1, the complete variable domain reads SAVISQKPSRDICQRGTSLTIQCQVDSQVTMMFWYRQQPGQSLTLIATANQGSEATYESGFVIDKFPISRPNLTFSTLTVSNMSPEDSSIYLCSVGTASMNTEAFFGQGTRLTVV.

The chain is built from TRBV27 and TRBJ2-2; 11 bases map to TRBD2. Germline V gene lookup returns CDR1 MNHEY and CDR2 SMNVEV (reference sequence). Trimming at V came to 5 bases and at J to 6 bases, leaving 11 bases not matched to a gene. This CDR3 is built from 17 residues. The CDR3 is CASSPSGLAGPPGELFF. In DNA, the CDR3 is TGTGCCAGCAGTCCGAGCGGACTAGCGGGCCCCCCCGGGGAGCTGTTTTTT.

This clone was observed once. The CDR3 here is CASSSRTGLNTEAFF. CDR3 sequence (DNA): TGTGCCAGCAGCTCGAGGACAGGGTTGAACACTGAAGCTTTCTTT. The chain links TRBV5-4 to TRBJ1-1; 8 bases are a match to TRBD1. The CDR3 loop spans 15 amino acids. With V trimmed by 3 bases and J by 0 bases, 4 bases remained unmatched. In germline, CDR1 is SGHNT, CDR2 YYREEE (reference sequence).

CDR3 amino acids: CATGSPVHTPSYEQYF. DNA for the CDR3: TGTGCCACGGGTTCGCCAGTGCACACCCCCTCCTACGAGCAGTACTTC. This chain uses TRBV2 with TRBJ2-7; D not resolved. This CDR3 has 16 residues. V was trimmed by 10 bases and J by 0 bases, leaving 22 bases between them. The germline V gene has CDR1 SNHLY and CDR2 FYNNEI.

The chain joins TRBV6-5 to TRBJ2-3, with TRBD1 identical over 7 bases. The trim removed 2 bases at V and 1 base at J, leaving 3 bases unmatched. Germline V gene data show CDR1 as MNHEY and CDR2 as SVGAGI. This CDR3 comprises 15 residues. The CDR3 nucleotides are TGTGCCAGCAGTTACCCTACAGGGGGCACAGATACGCAGTATTTT. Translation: CASSYPTGGTDTQYF.

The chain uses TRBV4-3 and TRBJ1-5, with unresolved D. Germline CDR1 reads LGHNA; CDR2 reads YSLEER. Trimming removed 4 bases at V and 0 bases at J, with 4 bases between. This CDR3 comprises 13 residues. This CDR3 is CASSLDSNQPQHF. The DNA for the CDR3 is TGCGCCAGCAGCCTAGATAGCAATCAGCCCCAGCATTTT.

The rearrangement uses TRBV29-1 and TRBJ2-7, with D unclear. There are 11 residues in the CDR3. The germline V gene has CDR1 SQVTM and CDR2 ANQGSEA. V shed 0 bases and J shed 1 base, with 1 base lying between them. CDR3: CSVEDSYEQYF. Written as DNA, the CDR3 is TGCAGCGTTGAAGATTCCTACGAGCAGTACTTC.

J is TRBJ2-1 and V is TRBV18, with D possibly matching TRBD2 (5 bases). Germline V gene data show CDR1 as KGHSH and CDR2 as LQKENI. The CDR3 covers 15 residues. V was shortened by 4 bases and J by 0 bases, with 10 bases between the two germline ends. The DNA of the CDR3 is TGTGCCAGCTCACTCAGCGGACCCTCCTACAATGAGCAGTTCTTC. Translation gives CASSLSGPSYNEQFF.

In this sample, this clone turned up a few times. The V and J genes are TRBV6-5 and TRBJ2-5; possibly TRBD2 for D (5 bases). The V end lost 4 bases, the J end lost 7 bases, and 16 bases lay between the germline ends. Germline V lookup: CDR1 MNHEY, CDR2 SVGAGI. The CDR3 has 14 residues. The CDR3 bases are TGTGCCAGCAGTTCCGCGGGCAAGCTAGGGACCCAGTACTTC. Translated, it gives CASSSAGKLGTQYF.

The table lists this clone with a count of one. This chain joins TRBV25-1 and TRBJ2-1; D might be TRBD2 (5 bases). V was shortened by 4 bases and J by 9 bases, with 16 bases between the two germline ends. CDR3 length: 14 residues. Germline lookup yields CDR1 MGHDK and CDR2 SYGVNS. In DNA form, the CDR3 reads TGTGCCAGCAGTGGCCCCCCAACTAGAAGTGAGCAGTTCTTC. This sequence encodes CASSGPPTRSEQFF. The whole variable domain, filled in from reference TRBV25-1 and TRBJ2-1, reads EADIYQTPRYLVIGTGKKITLECSQTMGHDKMYWYQQDPGMELHLIHYSYGVNSTEKGDLSSESTVSRIRTEHFPLTLESARPSHTSQYLCASSGPPTRSEQFFGPGTRLTVL.

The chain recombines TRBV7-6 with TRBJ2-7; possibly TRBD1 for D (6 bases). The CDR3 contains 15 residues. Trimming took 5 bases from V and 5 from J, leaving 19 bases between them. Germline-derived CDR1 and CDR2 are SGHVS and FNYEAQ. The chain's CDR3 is CASSTKGGTFNEQYF. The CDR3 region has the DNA TGTGCCAGCAGCACCAAAGGGGGAACGTTCAACGAGCAGTACTTC.

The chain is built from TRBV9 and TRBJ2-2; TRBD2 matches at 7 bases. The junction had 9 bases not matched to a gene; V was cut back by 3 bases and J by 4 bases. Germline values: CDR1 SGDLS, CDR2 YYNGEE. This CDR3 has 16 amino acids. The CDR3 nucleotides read TGTGCCAGCAGCGGTCCGGGCGGGGAGGGCACCGGGGAGCTGTTTTTT. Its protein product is CASSGPGGEGTGELFF.

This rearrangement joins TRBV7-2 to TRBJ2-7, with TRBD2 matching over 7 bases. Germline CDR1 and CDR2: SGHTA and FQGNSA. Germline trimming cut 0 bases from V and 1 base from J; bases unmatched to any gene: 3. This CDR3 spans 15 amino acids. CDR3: CASSLAGGVSYEQYF. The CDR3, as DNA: TGTGCCAGCAGCTTAGCGGGAGGGGTTTCCTACGAGCAGTACTTC.

The CDR3 loop reads CASSFRDRGTDTQYF. In DNA form, the CDR3 reads TGCGCCAGCAGCTTCCGGGACAGGGGCACAGATACGCAGTATTTT. The J gene is TRBJ2-3, the V gene TRBV5-1; 9 bases map to TRBD1. Per germline, CDR1 SGHRS and CDR2 YFSETQ. This CDR3 has 15 residues. V shed 2 bases and J 1 base; nucleotides not matched to a gene: 2.

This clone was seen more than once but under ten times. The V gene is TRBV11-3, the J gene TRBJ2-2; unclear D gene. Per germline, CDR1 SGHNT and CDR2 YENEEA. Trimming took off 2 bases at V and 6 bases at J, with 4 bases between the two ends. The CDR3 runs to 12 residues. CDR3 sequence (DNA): TGTGCCAGCAGCTTACAGGCCGGGGAGCTGTTTTTT. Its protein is CASSLQAGELFF.

The CDR3 is CASSSRTGRNTGELFF. DNA of the CDR3: TGTGCCAGCAGCTCTAGGACAGGGAGGAACACCGGGGAGCTGTTTTTT. The chain combines TRBV9 with TRBJ2-2, with 8 bases aligning to TRBD1. V lost 4 bases and J lost 1; bases outside the gene matches: 6. CDR1 is SGDLS, CDR2 YYNGEE, per germline. The CDR3 is 16 amino acids.

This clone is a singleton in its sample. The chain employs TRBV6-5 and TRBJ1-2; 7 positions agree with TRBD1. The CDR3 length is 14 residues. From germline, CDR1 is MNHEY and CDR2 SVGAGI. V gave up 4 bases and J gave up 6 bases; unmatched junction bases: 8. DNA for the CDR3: TGTGCCAGCAGTTCCCCCGGGACAGAACATGGCTACACCTTC. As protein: CASSSPGTEHGYTF.

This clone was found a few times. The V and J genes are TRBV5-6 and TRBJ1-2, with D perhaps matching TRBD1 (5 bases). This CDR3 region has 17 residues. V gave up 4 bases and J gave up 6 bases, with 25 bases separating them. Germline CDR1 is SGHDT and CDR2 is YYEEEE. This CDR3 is CASSPRQGPPRRDGYTF. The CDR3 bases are TGTGCCAGCAGCCCTCGGCAGGGACCTCCGCGGCGGGATGGCTACACCTTC.

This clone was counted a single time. The CDR3 loop is CASIPGRGRGQPQHF. CDR3 DNA: TGTGCCAGCATTCCGGGGAGGGGGCGAGGTCAGCCCCAGCATTTT. V is TRBV6-1 and J is TRBJ1-5; 7 bases line up with TRBD1. This CDR3 is built from 15 residues. Trimming at V came to 7 bases and at J to 6 bases, leaving 12 bases not matched to a gene. The germline CDR1 and CDR2 sequences are MNHNS and SASEGT.

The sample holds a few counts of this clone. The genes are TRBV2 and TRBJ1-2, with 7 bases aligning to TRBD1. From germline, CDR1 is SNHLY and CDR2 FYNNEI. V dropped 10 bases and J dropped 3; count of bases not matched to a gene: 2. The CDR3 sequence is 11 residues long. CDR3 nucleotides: TGTGCCATTACAGGGGACTATGGCTACACCTTC. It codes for CAITGDYGYTF.

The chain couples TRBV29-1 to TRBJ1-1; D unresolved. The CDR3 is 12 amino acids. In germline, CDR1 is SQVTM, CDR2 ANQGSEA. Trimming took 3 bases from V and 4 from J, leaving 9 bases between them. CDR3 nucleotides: TGCAGCGTTGATGAGCAGACCACTGAAGCTTTCTTT. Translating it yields CSVDEQTTEAFF.

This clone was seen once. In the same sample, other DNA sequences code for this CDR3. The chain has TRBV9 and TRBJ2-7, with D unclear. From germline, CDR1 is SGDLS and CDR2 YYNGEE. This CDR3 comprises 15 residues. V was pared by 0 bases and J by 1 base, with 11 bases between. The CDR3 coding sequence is TGTGCCAGCAGCGTAGGAGCAGGTGGTTCCTACGAGCAGTACTTC. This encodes CASSVGAGGSYEQYF.

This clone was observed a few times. The CDR3 DNA sequence: TGTGCCAGCAGCCTGGGTTTGGCAACTAATGAAAAACTGTTTTTT. Amino acids: CASSLGLATNEKLFF. This chain joins TRBV5-6 and TRBJ1-4, with D unclear. CDR1 and CDR2 from the germline V gene are SGHDT and YYEEEE. The CDR3 totals 15 residues. The V end lost 4 bases, the J end lost 0 bases, and 10 bases lay between the germline ends. Full variable domain (rest looked up from reference TRBV5-6 and TRBJ1-4): DAGVTQSPTHLIKTRGQQVTLRCSPKSGHDTVSWYQQALGQGPQFIFQYYEEEERQRGNFPDRFSGHQFPNYSSELNVNALLLGDSALYLCASSLGLATNEKLFFGSGTQLSVL.